This passage covers 20 T cell receptor beta chains from one sample sequenced in a study of blood T cells in healthy people across ages (dated by TCRdb to between 2015 and 2016). The receptor library was made with 5' RACE. Sequencer: Illumina HiSeq 2500. A second PCR of roughly 7 to 12 cycles was run with a J-beta primer mix and a sample-barcoded 5' primer. TCRdb trimmed public reads at Q25 via fastp, called clones via MiXCR and kept in-frame beta chains. Each record represents a unique CDR3 protein, reported with the most common genes and DNA among its rows. The sample table records around 800,000 distinct CDR3 sequences; roughly 24% of these occur just once. The ten largest clones capture around 2.9% of the sample. These same data were also listed under a study on T cells of mothers and their children.

Sequenced input: blood. The receptor set was obtained from a boy aged 5-17 years in good health.

This sequence joins TRBV18 and TRBJ1-5; no definite D call. The V gene lost 3 bases and the J gene lost 6 bases, with 12 bases spanning the gap. The CDR3 sequence is 14 residues long. Germline CDR1 reads KGHSH; CDR2 reads LQKENI. CDR3 sequence: CASSPGGKAQPQHF. CDR3 DNA sequence: TGTGCCAGCTCACCTGGAGGGAAAGCTCAGCCCCAGCATTTT.

This clonotype was observed a handful of times. The rearrangement joins TRBV7-3 to TRBJ2-7; TRBD1 agrees at 7 bases. The CDR3 is 14 amino acids. The germline CDR1 and CDR2 sequences are SGHTA and FQGTGA. V dropped 2 bases and J dropped 3; count of bases not matched to a gene: 4. CDR3 sequence reads: CASSLWSGGYEQYF. CDR3 sequence (DNA): TGTGCCAGCAGCTTATGGTCAGGGGGCTACGAGCAGTACTTC. Looking up the rest from reference TRBV7-3 and TRBJ2-7 gives the full variable domain: GAGVSQTPSNKVTEKGKYVELRCDPISGHTALYWYRQSLGQGPEFLIYFQGTGAADDSGLPNDRFFAVRPEGSVSTLKIQRTERGDSAVYLCASSLWSGGYEQYFGPGTRLTVT.

The chain is built from TRBV29-1 and TRBJ1-2, with 10 bases matching TRBD1. This CDR3 is built from 16 residues. With 3 bases clipped from V and 4 bases from J, the junction kept 11 bases outside the gene matches. Germline CDR1 reads SQVTM; CDR2 reads ANQGSEA. CDR3 DNA sequence: TGCAGCGTTGATAGAGGGTGGACAGGGGGTTCCTATGGCTACACCTTC. Translation gives CSVDRGWTGGSYGYTF.

This clonotype has just a few counts. CDR3 in DNA: TGCAGTGCTAGAGATTACGCAGGACCTAACTATGGCTACACCTTC. Residues: CSARDYAGPNYGYTF. The gene calls are TRBV20-1 and TRBJ1-2, with D hard to call. The germline CDR1 and CDR2 sequences are DFQATT and SNEGSKA (reference sequence). V was trimmed by 0 bases and J by 0 bases, leaving 11 bases between them. The CDR3 has 15 residues.

This clonotype was counted only a few times. V is TRBV7-9 and J is TRBJ2-5; D gene ambiguous. CDR3 length: 16 residues. V dropped 5 bases and J dropped 1 base, with 17 bases sitting between them. Germline V gene sequence: CDR1 SEHNR, CDR2 FQNEAQ (reference sequence). CDR3 in amino acids: CASSPRFGFGQETQYF. CDR3 coding DNA: TGTGCCAGCAGCCCGCGGTTCGGTTTCGGCCAAGAGACCCAGTACTTC.

V and J are TRBV5-1 and TRBJ2-7, with TRBD1 identical over 8 bases. Losses at the gene ends were 4 bases for V and 3 bases for J; bases not matched to a gene: 9. Looked up from germline, CDR1 is SGHRS and CDR2 is YFSETQ. The CDR3 loop spans 15 amino acids. The CDR3 DNA sequence: TGCGCCAGCAGCCCGGCAGGGGGCATAAGCTACGAGCAGTACTTC. It yields the protein CASSPAGGISYEQYF.

This clonotype was picked up a small number of times. The chain links TRBV2 to TRBJ2-5, with D perhaps given as TRBD1 or TRBD2 (7 bases each). CDR1 SNHLY and CDR2 FYNNEI come from the germline V gene. CDR3 length: 13 amino acids. Trimming removed 4 bases at V and 4 bases at J, with 10 bases between. CDR3 nucleotides: TGTGCCAGCAGTGTCAGGGGGGGAGAGACCCAGTACTTC. This encodes CASSVRGGETQYF.

This clonotype was seen more than once but under ten times. The J gene is TRBJ2-7, the V gene TRBV6-1, with D perhaps matching TRBD1 (6 bases). The length of the CDR3 is 16 residues. From germline, CDR1 is MNHNS and CDR2 SASEGT. The germline V and J ends were trimmed by 5 bases and 4 bases, with 21 bases remaining between them. CDR3 region: CASSLTAAGTNYEQYF. The CDR3 DNA follows: TGTGCCAGCAGTCTCACCGCGGCCGGGACAAATTACGAGCAGTACTTC.

V is TRBV6-5 and J is TRBJ1-2, with TRBD1 matching over 8 bases. The CDR3 runs to 14 residues. V trimming: 2 bases; J trimming: 13 bases; junction bases outside the gene matches: 12. Germline loops: CDR1 MNHEY, CDR2 SVGAGI. The chain's CDR3 is CASSYPAGQGQFTF. Here the CDR3 DNA reads TGTGCCAGCAGTTACCCTGCCGGACAGGGACAATTCACCTTC.

This clonotype was detected a few times. V is TRBV7-9 and J is TRBJ2-1; TRBD2 is a possible D gene (7 bases). Germline V gene sequence: CDR1 SEHNR, CDR2 FQNEAQ (reference sequence). The CDR3 length is 13 residues. Trimming stripped 1 base from V and 13 bases from J, with 14 bases between. In nucleotides, the CDR3 is TGTGCCAGCAGCTTAGAGGGGGGGCATGTCCAGTTCTTC. It is translated as CASSLEGGHVQFF.

The chain combines TRBV2 with TRBJ2-4; D is tentatively TRBD1 or TRBD2 (6 bases each). Trimming cost V 8 bases and J 8 bases, with 19 bases left between them. This CDR3 is 14 amino acids long. CDR1 and CDR2 from the germline V gene are SNHLY and FYNNEI. In DNA, the CDR3 is TGTGCCAGCGGACGGGACGGAGGGGGAGACATTCAGTACTTC. Its translation is CASGRDGGGDIQYF.

The chain employs TRBV2 and TRBJ2-5; D might be TRBD1 (6 bases). This CDR3 region has 14 residues. With 5 bases removed from V and 4 bases from J, the gap between germline ends came to 14 bases. Germline V gene data show CDR1 as SNHLY and CDR2 as FYNNEI. CDR3 nucleotides: TGTGCCAGCAGTAAGAGGGGGACCGGAGAGACCCAGTACTTC. Its protein product is CASSKRGTGETQYF.

This clonotype has a handful of counts. V usage is TRBV6-7 and J usage is TRBJ2-2; 10 nucleotides line up with TRBD1. TRBV6-7 qualifies as an ORF whose function is uncertain. V gave up 6 bases and J gave up 0 bases; unmatched junction bases: 7. The CDR3 totals 17 residues. In DNA, the CDR3 is TGTGCCAGCAGAAATTCCGGGACAGGGGCGAACACCGGGGAGCTGTTTTTT. As protein: CASRNSGTGANTGELFF.

The chain has TRBV6-5 and TRBJ1-5; possibly TRBD1 for D (5 bases). The V and J ends lost 2 bases and 0 bases respectively, with 8 bases between them. Germline CDR1 MNHEY, CDR2 SVGAGI. The CDR3 runs 15 residues. CDR3 coding DNA: TGTGCCAGCAGTTACGAACAGGTTAGCAATCAGCCCCAGCATTTT. The encoded protein is CASSYEQVSNQPQHF.

The J gene is TRBJ1-4, the V gene TRBV6-1; 7 bases map to TRBD1. Germline CDR1 is MNHNS and CDR2 is SASEGT. V lost 8 bases to trimming and J lost 4 bases; unmatched junction nucleotides: 16. This CDR3 is 17 amino acids long. In nucleotides, the CDR3 is TGTGCCAGCCCTAGTACGGGGGGACAGCCGGTTAATGAAAAACTGTTTTTT. This gives the protein CASPSTGGQPVNEKLFF.

This clonotype was observed a handful of times. V is TRBV4-1 and J is TRBJ2-5; D unresolved. The germline V gene encodes CDR1 MGHRA and CDR2 YSYEKL. V shed 8 bases and J shed 3 bases, with 13 bases lying between them. CDR3 length: 13 residues. The CDR3 spells CASGLSGEETQYF. CDR3 coding DNA: TGCGCCAGCGGCCTTTCTGGGGAAGAGACCCAGTACTTC.

The chain has TRBV4-1 and TRBJ2-1; the match to TRBD2 covers 12 bases. The trim removed 0 bases at V and 8 bases at J, leaving 11 bases unmatched. CDR3 length: 18 residues. Germline V lookup: CDR1 MGHRA, CDR2 YSYEKL. Here the CDR3 DNA reads TGCGCCAGCAGCCAAGAAGGGCTAGCGGGGGGGCCGGTAGATGAGCAGTTCTTC. Its protein product is CASSQEGLAGGPVDEQFF.

The chain has TRBV4-1 and TRBJ2-2, with 7 bases fitting TRBD1. There are 13 residues in the CDR3. CDR1 and CDR2 (germline): MGHRA, YSYEKL. V dropped 5 bases and J dropped 6; count of bases not matched to a gene: 3. The CDR3 loop reads CASSSGQPGELFF. As DNA, the CDR3 is TGCGCCAGCAGCTCGGGACAGCCCGGGGAGCTGTTTTTT.

This clonotype turned up a few times. This chain uses TRBV5-1 with TRBJ1-2; 8 bases align to TRBD1. The CDR3 is made up of 18 amino acids. Germline V gene sequence: CDR1 SGHRS, CDR2 YFSETQ. V gave up 4 bases and J gave up 2 bases; unmatched junction bases: 16. CDR3 DNA sequence: TGCGCCAGCAGCGTAATGACAGGGGCCCTCCCCCCAAACTATGGCTACACCTTC. Amino acids: CASSVMTGALPPNYGYTF.

This clonotype has a count of ten or more. This sequence joins TRBV12-3 or TRBV12-4 and TRBJ2-2; maybe TRBD1 (5 bases). CDR3 length equals 13 residues. The V end lost 3 bases, the J end lost 5 bases, and 7 bases lay between the germline ends. This CDR3 reads CASSFSGTGELFF. Written as DNA, the CDR3 is TGTGCCAGCAGTTTTTCAGGGACCGGGGAGCTGTTTTTT.